This T cell receptor beta chain originates from a study of blood T cell repertoires in COVID-19. Looking at the study overall: Acute-phase and convalescent COVID-19 samples originated in the United States, Italy and Spain. In each case, the material was cDNA or gDNA derived from T cells, B-cell-depleted T cells, or PBMCs.

This clone occurred a few times. CDR1 and CDR2 from the germline V gene are MNHEY and SVGEGT. There are 12 residues in the CDR3. V gave up 8 bases and J gave up 4 bases, with 8 bases separating them. Study processing details: The assay estimated nucleated cells by amplifying reference gene primers. Sequencing was performed with immunoSEQ multiplex PCR; in TCRdb, only in-frame clones are kept and a portion is missing. V, J and clone size were drawn from that table, and D and trimming were deduced from the DNA. This sample has a few hundred thousand clones; roughly 84% occur once, and the top ten carry over 2.5%.

The sequenced sample consisted of peripheral blood. The sequence was obtained from a man aged 45-65 years who had recovered from COVID-19. V usage is TRBV6-2 or TRBV6-3 and J usage is TRBJ2-2; D ambiguous. Written as DNA, the CDR3 is TGTGCCAGCTGCCCCCGCACCGGGGAGCTGTTTTTT. It translates to CASCPRTGELFF.